This is a list of T cell receptor beta chains from one sample in a study of CD8+CD57+ T cells in acquired aplastic anemia. Each CDR3 protein gets one entry after TCRdb re-called the reads with MiXCR. Of just over 400,000 distinct CDR3 sequences detected, approximately 70% appear once; the ten largest clones hold approximately 3.8%. The sequencing sample was made of sorted CD4+, CD8+, or CD8+CD57+ T cells (not recorded which) from PBMCs. All receptors derive from a human donor in good health, serving as a control. Each CDR3 is given with its conserved first and last residue. D genes are given only for firm matches. Expanded clones get a size class; other rows say once, few or many, or leave the size out.

TRBJ2-5 NA TRBD2 TRBV12-3/TRBV12-4 TGTGCCAGCAGTTCCACTAGCGGGAGGGCAGAGACCCAGTACTTC CASSSTSGRAETQYF
TRBJ2-1 NA TRBD1 TRBV2 TGTGCCAGCAGTGCAGGGGGCGCGGGTGAGCAGTTCTTC CASSAGGAGEQFF
TRBJ2-1 NA NA TRBV2 TGTGCCAGCAGTGTATGGGCCAGCACAGGCACAGATACGCAGTATTTC CASSVWASTGTDTQYF
TRBJ1-2 NA TRBD1 TRBV5-4 TGTGCCAGCAGCTTCCAAGAGAGAGAGACAGGGAACTATGGCTACACCTTC CASSFQERETGNYGYTF
TRBJ1-5 NA NA TRBV7-2 TGTGCCAGCAGCGCCGTTGGCGGGGGGGAGCGGGAGACCTTT CASSAVGGGERETF
TRBJ2-5 many NA TRBV5-6 TGTGCCAGCAGCTTGGACAGGGAGGAGACCCAGTACTTC CASSLDREETQYF
TRBJ2-7 NA NA TRBV20-1 TGCAGTGCTAAGGGGGATCATAATTCACACGAGCAGTACTTC CSAKGDHNSHEQYF
TRBJ1-1 NA NA TRBV7-2 TGTGCCAGCAGCTTAGGTAGCGGGGGTTTCTACGAGCAGGCTTTCTTT CASSLGSGGFYEQAFF
TRBJ2-2 many NA TRBV20-1 TGCAGTGCTCCTGGACCTATCACCGGGGAGCTGTTTTTT CSAPGPITGELFF
TRBJ2-5 NA TRBD1 TRBV4-3 TGCACCAGCAAGGGGGGACAGGGGGAAGAGACCCAGTACTTC CTSKGGQGEETQYF
TRBJ1-1 NA TRBD1 TRBV7-2 TGTGCCAGCAGCTTTCCGGGAGGGGGCACGTACGCCGAGTTT CASSFPGGGTYAEF
TRBJ2-1 once NA TRBV7-8 TGTGCCAGCAGCCCGAGCGAGACCCACGACTTCAGGCCATTCTTC CASSPSETHDFRPFF
TRBJ2-2 few NA TRBV30 TGTGCCTGGAGTGGGCAGGGGACCGGGGAGCTGTTTTTT CAWSGQGTGELFF
TRBJ1-1 once NA TRBV7-2 TGTGCCAGCAGCTTAACAGTCCTTGGGGGTCGAGACAGGTTT CASSLTVLGGRDRF
TRBJ2-7 NA NA TRBV7-2 TGTGCCAGCAGCTTGGTCGGCTCGTCCTGCGAGAAGTACTTC CASSLVGSSCEKYF
TRBJ1-5 once NA TRBV4-2 TGTGCCAGCAGAATGGATAGCAATCAGCCCCAGCATTTT CASRMDSNQPQHF
TRBJ2-3 NA TRBD2 TRBV20-1 TGCAGTGCTAGACGACTAGCGGGGAACACGGCAGATACGCAGTATTTT CSARRLAGNTADTQYF
TRBJ1-2 NA NA TRBV6-1 TGTGCCAGCAGTCTTGGGGGGAAGAGCTACACCTTC CASSLGGKSYTF
TRBJ2-5 NA NA TRBV7-2 TGTGCCAGCAGTCCAACCGCAGGAAGCACAGATACGCAGTACTTC CASSPTAGSTDTQYF
TRBJ2-5 NA TRBD2 TRBV19 TGTACTACGACTAGCAGGGCCCGGGAGACCCAGTACTTC CTTTSRARETQYF
TRBJ2-7 many TRBD1 TRBV6-5 TGTGCCAGCGGGGGACAGGGGGCCAGCTCCTACGAGCAGTACTTC CASGGQGASSYEQYF
TRBJ2-7 NA TRBD1 TRBV6-1 TGTGCCAGCAGTGGGACAGGGCGCAGCTCCTACGAGCAGTACTTC CASSGTGRSSYEQYF
TRBJ2-1 NA TRBD2 TRBV2 TGTGCCAGCACCCATAGCGGGGGGCGGACTGAGCAGTTCTTC CASTHSGGRTEQFF
TRBJ2-5 NA NA TRBV6-5 TGTGCCACCCGGTCGGACGGGGAGACCCAGTACTTC CATRSDGETQYF
TRBJ1-6 NA NA TRBV2 TGTGCCAGCAGCGGAGAGGACACGACTTCGCCCCTCTACTTT CASSGEDTTSPLYF
TRBJ1-6 NA NA TRBV20-1 TGCAGTGCTATTAGGGACGGAGATCAGCCCCTCCACTTT CSAIRDGDQPLHF
TRBJ1-6 NA NA TRBV7-8 TGTGCCAGCAGCTTAGTACATGGGGACTCACCCCTCCACTTT CASSLVHGDSPLHF
TRBJ2-5 NA NA TRBV5-1 TGCGCCAGCAGCTTGCAGAGGGAGACCCAGTACTTC CASSLQRETQYF
TRBJ2-7 NA NA TRBV2 TGTGCCAGCAGCAAGGGGGACGGGACTCAGCACCAGCAGTTTTTC CASSKGDGTQHQQFF
TRBJ1-1 NA NA TRBV2 TGTGCCAGCAACCAGCAGCTCCACACTGCCCATTTCTTT CASNQQLHTAHFF
TRBJ2-7 few NA TRBV25-1 TGTGCCAGCAGTGATCTCGGGGGGCTTTACGAGCAGTACTTC CASSDLGGLYEQYF
TRBJ1-5 NA NA TRBV7-3 TGTGCCAGCAGCTTTCCGGGAGGTCCCCAGCATTTT CASSFPGGPQHF
TRBJ2-7 few TRBD1 TRBV11-3 TGTGCCAGCAGCTTAGACAGGGGGCTGTTGAACGAGCAGTACTTC CASSLDRGLLNEQYF
TRBJ1-1 few NA TRBV4-1 TGCGCCAGCAGCCAAGGGGGGGCCGGTGAGAGGACCGATGCTTTCTTT CASSQGGAGERTDAFF
TRBJ1-4 many TRBD1 TRBV6-6 TGTGCCAGCAGTAGCTACAGGGGCCTTAATGAAAAACTGTTTTTT CASSSYRGLNEKLFF
TRBJ1-2 many TRBD1 TRBV7-9 TGTGCCAGCAGTAATCAGGGGGCGAACTATGGCTACACCTTC CASSNQGANYGYTF
TRBJ1-2 NA TRBD1 TRBV7-3 TGTGCCAGCAGCTTAGCAGGGGGGAGAAACGAGTACACCTTC CASSLAGGRNEYTF
TRBJ2-7 NA NA TRBV20-1 TGCAGTGCTAGAAGCGTCAGAGGCTACGAGCAGTACTTC CSARSVRGYEQYF
TRBJ2-3 few TRBD1 TRBV30 TGTGCCAGGACAGGGAGCACAGATACGCAGTATTTT CARTGSTDTQYF
TRBJ2-2 NA NA TRBV9 TGTGCCAGCAGCGTAGAAGGCAGGGCGGGCACCGGGGAGCTGTTTTTT CASSVEGRAGTGELFF
TRBJ2-3 NA NA TRBV7-2 TGTGCCAGCAGCTTAAAACGGAGCACAGGTACGCAGTATTTT CASSLKRSTGTQYF
TRBJ1-5 once NA TRBV15 TGTGCCACCAGCAGGGACACACTAATCAATCAGCCCCAGCATTTT CATSRDTLINQPQHF
TRBJ2-7 NA NA TRBV11-3 TGTGCCAGCCGGCATCAGGACAGCGCGAACGAGCAGTACTTC CASRHQDSANEQYF
TRBJ1-2 once TRBD1 TRBV20-1 TGCAGTGCTTGGACAGGACAGGGCGCGGCCTTC CSAWTGQGAAF
TRBJ1-6 NA NA TRBV19 TGTGCCAGTAGTATAGGCCCCATGGGCGTCTCCCTCCACCACTTT CASSIGPMGVSLHHF
TRBJ1-5 NA TRBD1 TRBV7-9 TGTGCCAGCAGCTTGGCCGTATACGACAGGGCTAATTACTTT CASSLAVYDRANYF
TRBJ1-2 NA NA TRBV2 TGTGCCAGCAGGCCGCAAGGAGATGGCAACACCTTC CASRPQGDGNTF
TRBJ2-3 NA TRBD1 TRBV5-1 TGCGCCAGCAGCCCCGACAGGGTAGGCTATACGCAGTATTTT CASSPDRVGYTQYF
TRBJ1-6 NA NA TRBV6-5 TGTGCCAGCAGTTACTCGAGGTCAGGCGGTAATTCACCCCTCCACTTT CASSYSRSGGNSPLHF
TRBJ1-4 NA NA TRBV29-1 TGCAGCCCCATCCCCGGGGGTGAAAAACTGTTTTTT CSPIPGGEKLFF
TRBJ2-2 once NA TRBV24-1 TGTGCCACCAGCGGGCAGGGCACCGGGGAGCTGTTTTTT CATSGQGTGELFF
TRBJ2-1 NA TRBD2 TRBV12-3/TRBV12-4 TGTGCCAGCAGTCCCGGACCTAGCGGGGGGAAATACAATGAGCAGTTCTTC CASSPGPSGGKYNEQFF
TRBJ2-1 many NA TRBV20-1 TGCAGTGTTAGGCCGCAGAGTTATGAGCAGTTCTTC CSVRPQSYEQFF
TRBJ2-1 NA TRBD1 TRBV19 TGTGCCAGTAGTCCTGGGACAGGGCAAAATGAGCAGTTCTTC CASSPGTGQNEQFF